The subject of this entry is one T cell receptor (beta chain). Antigen unknown. Repertoires were generated with immunoSEQ multiplex PCR, while TCRdb's copy carries only in-frame clones and drops some. The sample holds 63,000 or so clones, roughly 83% seen once. This specimen comes from a study of OX40 agonist ivuxolimab in advanced cancers. About the study: Patients were dosed with the agonistic anti-OX40 (CD134) antibody ivuxolimab. Each dose-escalation patient presented with hepatocellular carcinoma, melanoma, renal cell or head and neck cancer. In three patients, partial responses were observed, one with hepatocellular carcinoma and two with cutaneous melanoma.

Germline CDR1 reads SGHTA; CDR2 reads FQGTGA. The V and J ends lost 2 bases and 0 bases respectively, with 8 bases between them. The CDR3 runs 14 residues. The study's findings and limits: Partial responders at 0.1-3.0 mg/kg had among the lowest clonal expansion.

This specimen consisted of CD4+ or CD8+ T cells sorted from blood, obtained in a trial of the OX40 agonist ivuxolimab. The chain combines TRBV7-3 with TRBJ2-7; D is perhaps TRBD2 (5 bases). This TCR derives from an adult with an advanced solid tumor such as melanoma, head and neck, liver or kidney cancer. CDR3 protein: CASSLVGSSYEQYF. In DNA, the CDR3 is TGTGCCAGCAGCTTAGTGGGGAGCTCCTACGAGCAGTACTTC.